This entry lists 9 T cell receptor beta chains sequenced from one sample in a study of identical twins. From the 5' RACE reads, TCRdb called clonotypes with MiXCR, one entry per CDR3 protein. The sample includes approximately 1.8 million distinct CDR3 sequences, about 31% of them seen just once. Sequencing used cord blood. The receptors come from a newborn girl in good health.

This clonotype appeared a few times. The chain combines TRBV10-3 with TRBJ2-7; the D call may be TRBD1 or TRBD2 (5 bases each). The CDR3 has 13 amino acids. With 5 bases removed from V and 3 bases from J, the gap between germline ends came to 11 bases. The germline V gene encodes CDR1 ENHRY and CDR2 SYGVKD. The CDR3 region is CAISQRGGYEQYF. Written as DNA, the CDR3 is TGTGCCATCAGTCAGAGGGGCGGCTACGAGCAGTACTTC.

This clonotype was counted ten times or more. The chain uses TRBV12-3 or TRBV12-4 and TRBJ2-4; 15 bases align to TRBD2. The CDR3 sequence is 15 residues long. Trimming cost V 5 bases and J 6 bases; bases outside gene matches: 2. The CDR3 region has the DNA TGTGCCAGCAGTAGGACTAGCGGGGGGGCAAACATTCAGTACTTC. Its translation: CASSRTSGGANIQYF.

The V call is TRBV29-1, the J call TRBJ2-1; the match to TRBD2 covers 12 bases. Trimming removed 4 bases from V and 4 bases from J; junction bases left unmatched: 17. Germline CDR1 SQVTM, CDR2 ANQGSEA. This CDR3 is built from 19 residues. The CDR3 protein is CSVVRRGLAGPGCYNEQFF. The CDR3 DNA follows: TGCAGCGTTGTTCGGAGGGGACTAGCGGGTCCTGGGTGTTACAATGAGCAGTTCTTC.

The chain couples TRBV3-1 to TRBJ1-1; a possible D gene is TRBD1 (5 bases). Germline CDR1 LGHDT, CDR2 YNNKEL (reference sequence). The CDR3 has 14 residues. V was shortened by 1 base and J by 5 bases, with 11 bases between the two germline ends. The CDR3 reads CASSQAEWGTEAFF. CDR3 sequence (DNA): TGTGCCAGCAGCCAAGCAGAGTGGGGGACTGAAGCTTTCTTT.

This sequence joins TRBV24-1 and TRBJ2-5, with 7 bases identical to TRBD2. Germline V gene sequence: CDR1 KGHDR, CDR2 SFDVKD. This CDR3 has 15 residues. After removal of 5 bases from V and 1 base from J, the junction contained 6 bases not matched to a gene. CDR3 sequence: CATSASSGVQETQYF. CDR3 nucleotide sequence: TGTGCCACCAGTGCCTCGAGCGGGGTCCAAGAGACCCAGTACTTC.

The chain links TRBV19 to TRBJ1-2, with a weak D call TRBD1 (5 bases). This CDR3 region has 16 residues. The germline V and J ends were trimmed by 2 bases and 3 bases, with 16 bases remaining between them. CDR1 and CDR2 from the germline V gene are LNHDA and SQIVND (reference sequence). The CDR3 sequence: CASSIPVQGLHYGYTF. The CDR3 DNA sequence: TGTGCCAGTAGTATACCGGTGCAGGGCCTTCACTATGGCTACACCTTC.

Many counts were recorded for this clonotype. The V call is TRBV29-1, the J call TRBJ2-7; D not certain. Germline-derived CDR1 and CDR2 are SQVTM and ANQGSEA. The germline V and J ends were trimmed by 2 bases and 1 base, with 9 bases remaining between them. The CDR3 runs to 13 residues. In nucleotides, the CDR3 is TGCAGCGTTGAAAGTGGTTCGTCCTACGAGCAGTACTTC. This gives the protein CSVESGSSYEQYF.

This clonotype turned up a few times. This chain uses TRBV11-2 with TRBJ2-7; TRBD1 might be the D (6 bases). The CDR3 is 15 amino acids. Germline V CDR1 and CDR2: SGHAT, FQNNGV. Deletions cut 1 base from V and 3 bases from J, with 13 bases between. The CDR3 DNA reads as TGTGCCAGCAGCTTAGTCCAGGGGCCCAACTACGAGCAGTACTTC. Encoded protein: CASSLVQGPNYEQYF. Looking up the rest from reference TRBV11-2 and TRBJ2-7 gives the full variable domain: EAGVAQSPRYKIIEKRQSVAFWCNPISGHATLYWYQQILGQGPKLLIQFQNNGVVDDSQLPKDRFSAERLKGVDSTLKIQPAKLEDSAVYLCASSLVQGPNYEQYFGPGTRLTVT.

This clonotype was observed at least ten times. The rearrangement uses TRBV14 and TRBJ1-2; TRBD1 might be the D (6 bases). The CDR3 covers 13 residues. Germline CDR1 and CDR2: SGHDN and FVKESK. V lost 2 bases and J lost 5, with 9 bases in between. The CDR3 bases are TGTGCCAGCAGCCAACAGGGGAGATATGGCTACACCTTC. Amino acids: CASSQQGRYGYTF.